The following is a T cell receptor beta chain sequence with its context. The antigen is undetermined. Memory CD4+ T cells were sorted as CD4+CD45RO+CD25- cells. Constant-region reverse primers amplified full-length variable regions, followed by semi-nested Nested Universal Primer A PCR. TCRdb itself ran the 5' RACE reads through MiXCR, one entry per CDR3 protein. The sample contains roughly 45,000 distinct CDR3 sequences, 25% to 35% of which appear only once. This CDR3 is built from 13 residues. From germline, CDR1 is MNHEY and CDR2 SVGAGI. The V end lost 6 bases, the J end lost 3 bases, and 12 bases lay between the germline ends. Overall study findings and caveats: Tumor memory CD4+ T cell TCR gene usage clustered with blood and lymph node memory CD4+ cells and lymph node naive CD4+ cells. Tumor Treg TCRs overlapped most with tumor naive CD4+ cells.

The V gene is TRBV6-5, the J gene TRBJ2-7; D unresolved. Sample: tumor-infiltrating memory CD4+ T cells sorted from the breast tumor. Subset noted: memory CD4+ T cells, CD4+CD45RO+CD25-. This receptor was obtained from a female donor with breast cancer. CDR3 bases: TGTGCCAGCAGATATCGTGGGGACTACGAGCAGTACTTC. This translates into CASRYRGDYEQYF.